Listed below are T cell receptor beta chains from one sample, sequenced in a study of identifying expanded T cells in peripheral blood. The repertoire was sequenced with immunoSEQ multiplex PCR; TCRdb's copy has only in-frame clones and lacks some. The repertoire has tens of thousands of clones, about 88% of them found once; the top ten carry 4% to 5.5%. Sequences were obtained from blood. All receptors derive from a person aged 18 to 75 in good health. CDR3s include the opening cysteine and the closing phenylalanine or tryptophan. The D gene is left open where the match is weak. Where a row states a size, it is once, few, many or the class of an expanded clone; other rows omit it.

>TRBV11-2|TRBJ1-2|-|TRBD1
CASSFYRTGDYGYTF
TGTGCCAGCAGCTTCTACCGGACAGGGGACTATGGCTACACCTTC
>TRBV7-6|TRBJ2-7|-|-
CASSLNPGLGYEQYF
TGTGCCAGCAGCTTAAATCCCGGTTTGGGTTACGAGCAGTACTTC
>TRBV7-2|TRBJ1-1|-|TRBD1
CASSSTGRTEAFF
TGTGCCAGCAGCTCGACAGGGCGCACTGAAGCTTTCTTT
>TRBV4-3|TRBJ2-5|-|-
CASSPPGLETQYF
TGCGCCAGCAGCCCCCCGGGGTTAGAGACCCAGTACTTC
>TRBV9|TRBJ1-2|-|-
CASSVNFYYGYTF
TGTGCCAGCAGCGTAAATTTTTACTATGGCTACACCTTC
>TRBV7-8|TRBJ2-3|-|-
CASSLSSTDTQYF
TGTGCCAGCAGCTTAAGTTCCACAGATACGCAGTATTTT
>TRBV2|TRBJ1-6|-|-
CATTLLRPNSPLHF
TGTGCCACCACTCTCCTGCGGCCTAATTCACCCCTCCACTTT
>TRBV14|TRBJ1-4|-|TRBD1
CASSQGRGWIEKLFF
TGTGCCAGCAGCCAAGGCAGGGGGTGGATTGAAAAACTGTTTTTT
>TRBV7-2|TRBJ2-3|few|-
CASSGKDRLNTDTQYF
TGTGCCAGCAGCGGGAAGGACAGATTAAACACAGATACGCAGTATTTT
>TRBV29-1|TRBJ1-1|-|-
CSVCNRNTEAFF
TGCAGCGTTTGTAACAGGAACACTGAAGCTTTCTTT
>TRBV18|TRBJ2-7|-|TRBD1
CASSALGTGRAYEQYF
TGTGCCAGCTCAGCCCTGGGGACAGGTCGAGCCTACGAGCAGTACTTC
>TRBV6-5|TRBJ2-7|-|-
CASSFQGGDPGQYF
TGTGCCAGCAGTTTTCAGGGAGGTGACCCCGGGCAGTACTTC
>TRBV4-3|TRBJ2-3|-|-
CASSQDEPGNGADTQYF
TGCGCCAGCAGCCAAGATGAGCCGGGGAATGGAGCAGATACGCAGTATTTT
>TRBV19|TRBJ1-1|-|-
CASTGQSREAFF
TGTGCCAGTACCGGACAGAGCCGTGAAGCTTTCTTT
>TRBV7-3|TRBJ1-1|-|TRBD1
CASSLDREAEAFF
TGTGCCAGCAGTCTGGACAGGGAAGCTGAAGCTTTCTTT
>TRBV9|TRBJ2-3|-|-
CASSPSGGGGTDTQYF
TGTGCCAGCAGCCCCAGTGGAGGCGGGGGCACAGATACGCAGTATTTT
>TRBV7-2|TRBJ2-2|-|-
CASSLGGSNTGELFF
TGTGCCAGCAGCTTAGGGGGTTCGAACACCGGGGAGCTGTTTTTT
>TRBV7-6|TRBJ1-1|-|-
CASTLGTGGSTEAFF
TGTGCCAGCACCCTAGGGACGGGGGGAAGTACTGAAGCTTTCTTT
>TRBV4-1|TRBJ2-7|-|-
CASSQVSYRSSYEQYF
TGCGCCAGCAGCCAAGTGAGTTACAGGAGCTCCTACGAGCAGTACTTC
>TRBV28|TRBJ2-1|-|-
CASSPEGGGGNEQFF
TGTGCCAGCAGCCCAGAAGGAGGGGGTGGGAATGAGCAGTTCTTC
>TRBV7-9|TRBJ1-4|once|TRBD1
CASTPLLGGGEKLFF
TGTGCCAGCACCCCGTTGTTAGGGGGCGGTGAAAAACTGTTTTTT
>TRBV5-6|TRBJ1-6|-|-
CASSLFGGLSPLHF
TGTGCCAGCAGCTTGTTCGGGGGTCTTTCACCCCTCCACTTT